Presented here are 30 T cell receptor beta chains from one specimen sequenced in a study of blood T cells in healthy people across ages (dated by TCRdb to 2013 to 2016). The library was produced with 5' RACE. TCRdb lists the instrument as Illumina HiSeq 2500. A second PCR of roughly 7 to 11 cycles was run with a J-beta primer mix and a sample-barcoded 5' primer. TCRdb reprocessed the public reads (quality trimming at Q25 with fastp, clone calling with MiXCR) and kept in-frame beta chains. All rows with the same CDR3 protein become a single entry with the most common DNA and genes. The sample table lists about 720,000 distinct CDR3 sequences, 22% of them with a count of one. Of the sample, about 22% is held by the ten largest clones. Sample: blood. The source of these receptors is a man in his 70s in good health.

The rearrangement joins TRBV6-6 to TRBJ1-2; the D gene is possibly TRBD1 (6 bases). This CDR3 spans 15 amino acids. CDR1 is MNHNY and CDR2 is SVGAGI in the germline V gene (reference sequence). V was cut by 0 bases and J by 2 bases, with 10 bases left in between. In nucleotides, the CDR3 is TGTGCCAGCAGTTACTCGAGAGGACAGAACTATGGCTACACCTTC. Translated, it gives CASSYSRGQNYGYTF.

This chain links TRBV6-1 with TRBJ1-1; D remains unclear. The CDR3 is made up of 12 amino acids. The germline V gene has CDR1 MNHNS and CDR2 SASEGT. Trimming cost V 7 bases and J 7 bases, with 13 bases left between them. The CDR3 is CASTLQYGEAFF. CDR3 bases: TGTGCCAGCACCCTGCAGTATGGTGAAGCTTTCTTT.

CDR3 coding DNA: TGTGCCAGCAGCCAAGGAGGGGACAGGGGGCAGGATACGCAGTATTTT. This codes for CASSQGGDRGQDTQYF. V and J are TRBV4-2 and TRBJ2-3, with TRBD1 identical over 12 bases. The CDR3 has 16 amino acids. V dropped 1 base and J dropped 6; count of bases not matched to a gene: 5. Germline V lookup: CDR1 LGHNA, CDR2 YNFKEQ.

This sequence joins TRBV2 and TRBJ2-1; D is unresolved. Deletions cut 7 bases from V and 3 bases from J, with 13 bases between. This CDR3 spans 14 amino acids. In germline, CDR1 is SNHLY, CDR2 FYNNEI. The CDR3 region is CASKSWAVYNEQFF. CDR3 nucleotide sequence: TGTGCCAGCAAGTCTTGGGCGGTCTACAATGAGCAGTTCTTC.

The chain joins TRBV29-1 to TRBJ2-3, with TRBD2 matching 7 bases. Looked up from germline, CDR1 is SQVTM and CDR2 is ANQGSEA. V gave up 5 bases and J gave up 2 bases; unmatched junction bases: 7. There are 14 residues in the CDR3. The CDR3 nucleotides are TGCAGCGTTTGTTCGAGCGGGGCCACAGATACGCAGTATTTT. This sequence encodes CSVCSSGATDTQYF.

V usage is TRBV7-9 and J usage is TRBJ2-5; D is perhaps TRBD2 (6 bases). Germline V gene sequence: CDR1 SEHNR, CDR2 FQNEAQ (reference sequence). CDR3 length: 13 residues. With 5 bases removed from V and 4 bases from J, the gap between germline ends came to 11 bases. The CDR3 nucleotides read TGTGCCAGCAGCCCAAAGGGAGGAGAGACCCAGTACTTC. Its translation is CASSPKGGETQYF.

In its sample, this clonotype was seen a few times. The chain's CDR3 is CASSLTLRPNTQYF. CDR3 DNA: TGTGCCAGCAGTTTGACCCTACGGCCCAATACGCAGTATTTT. V gene TRBV12-3 or TRBV12-4 combines with J gene TRBJ2-3; D gene ambiguous. The CDR3 is 14 amino acids. The V and J ends lost 3 bases and 7 bases respectively, with 14 bases between them.

To note about this clonotype: At one end the junction does not follow the germline gene, possibly because of a read error. The chain couples TRBV2 to TRBJ2-1; 10 bases are shared with TRBD2. Germline CDR1 and CDR2: SNHLY and FYNNEI. The CDR3 covers 15 residues. This CDR3 reads CTSSLSGRSYNEQFF. In DNA, the CDR3 is TGTACCAGCAGTCTTAGCGGGAGGTCCTACAATGAGCAGTTCTTC.

V and J are TRBV7-2 and TRBJ2-1, with 7 bases matching TRBD2. This CDR3 comprises 14 residues. J gave up 8 bases and V 1 base, and 5 bases lay outside the gene matches. CDR1 is SGHTA, CDR2 FQGNSA, per germline. The CDR3 spells CASSLGTSTHEQFF. In DNA form, the CDR3 reads TGTGCCAGCAGCTTAGGGACTAGTACCCATGAGCAGTTCTTC.

The chain carries TRBV5-6 and TRBJ2-3; no definite D call. CDR1 and CDR2 (germline): SGHDT, YYEEEE. CDR3 length: 15 residues. Trimming pared 3 bases from V and 2 bases from J, leaving 13 bases between. The CDR3, as DNA: TGTGCCAGCAGCTCTAAAGCGACCCTCACAGATACGCAGTATTTT. Translated, it gives CASSSKATLTDTQYF.

The J gene is TRBJ1-6, the V gene TRBV11-2, with TRBD1 as a possible D gene (5 bases). Germline lookup yields CDR1 SGHAT and CDR2 FQNNGV. The CDR3 is 16 residues long. Trimming removed 0 bases from V and 8 bases from J, with 14 bases in between. CDR3 sequence: CASSLDQWDSDSPLHF. CDR3 sequence (DNA): TGTGCCAGCAGCTTAGATCAATGGGACTCGGATTCACCCCTCCACTTT. The whole variable domain, filled in from reference TRBV11-2 and TRBJ1-6, reads EAGVAQSPRYKIIEKRQSVAFWCNPISGHATLYWYQQILGQGPKLLIQFQNNGVVDDSQLPKDRFSAERLKGVDSTLKIQPAKLEDSAVYLCASSLDQWDSDSPLHFGNGTRLTVT.

This chain connects TRBV20-1 to TRBJ1-6, with TRBD1 matching over 7 bases. Germline trimming cut 0 bases from V and 10 bases from J; bases unmatched to any gene: 6. CDR3 length: 14 amino acids. The germline V gene has CDR1 DFQATT and CDR2 SNEGSKA (reference sequence). The CDR3 is CSARDDREYSPLHF. DNA for the CDR3: TGCAGTGCTAGAGACGACAGGGAGTACTCACCCCTCCACTTT.

The table lists this clonotype with a few counts. The V and J genes are TRBV3-1 and TRBJ2-6; 8 bases are shared with TRBD2. CDR1 LGHDT and CDR2 YNNKEL come from the germline V gene (reference sequence). V lost 5 bases and J lost 0; bases outside the gene matches: 6. The CDR3 spans 17 residues. The CDR3 is CASSVRGGTSGANVLTF. DNA for the CDR3: TGTGCCAGCAGCGTTCGCGGGGGGACCTCTGGGGCCAACGTCCTGACTTTC.

On this clonotype itself: A read error may account for a junction end that differs from germline. The rearrangement uses TRBV24-1 and TRBJ2-1; the D gene is possibly TRBD2 (6 bases). Germline V gives CDR1 KGHDR, CDR2 SFDVKD. The CDR3 runs to 14 residues. CDR3 residues: CATSDPTRIHEHFF. The CDR3 bases are TGTGCCACCAGTGACCCGACTAGGATCCATGAGCACTTCTTC.

The CDR3 bases are TGTGCCAGCAGTAGCCCAATGAGAGAGAGGAATTCACCCCTCCACTTT. Encoded protein: CASSSPMRERNSPLHF. V and J are TRBV6-2 or TRBV6-3 and TRBJ1-6; unclear D gene. Trimming pared 5 bases from V and 7 bases from J, leaving 18 bases between. The CDR3 loop spans 16 amino acids. Germline CDR1 is MNHEY and CDR2 is SVGEGT.

At least ten counts were recorded for this clonotype. The chain combines TRBV7-2 with TRBJ2-1; D ambiguous. Germline assignment: CDR1 SGHTA and CDR2 FQGNSA. The germline V and J ends were trimmed by 2 bases and 7 bases, with 6 bases remaining between them. The length of the CDR3 is 12 residues. The CDR3 here is CASSLSRNEQFF. In DNA form, the CDR3 reads TGTGCCAGCAGCTTAAGTCGTAATGAGCAGTTCTTC.

This clonotype was picked up a small number of times. The chain has TRBV6-1 and TRBJ2-3, with a possible D match to TRBD2 (5 bases). This CDR3 is built from 15 residues. V lost 1 base, J lost 8 bases, and 16 bases lay in between. CDR1 and CDR2 from the germline V gene are MNHNS and SASEGT. The DNA for the CDR3 is TGTGCCAGCAGTGAAGTCATGGGAGCGGAAGGTACGCAGTATTTT. It is translated as CASSEVMGAEGTQYF.

The V call is TRBV6-5, the J call TRBJ1-2; weak D call: TRBD1 (5 bases). Germline V gives CDR1 MNHEY, CDR2 SVGAGI. Trimming removed 5 bases from V and 8 bases from J, with 18 bases in between. The CDR3 has 14 amino acids. The CDR3 region is CASSRQIPGRGYTF. For the CDR3, the DNA is TGTGCCAGCAGTCGACAGATCCCAGGGAGAGGCTACACCTTC.

The chain uses TRBV20-1 and TRBJ1-4; D might be TRBD1 (5 bases). CDR1 is DFQATT and CDR2 is SNEGSKA in the germline V gene (reference sequence). This CDR3 contains 12 residues. Trimming left V 2 bases short and J 7 bases short, with 8 bases between. Here the CDR3 reads CSARQGREKLFF. As DNA, the CDR3 is TGCAGTGCTAGACAGGGCCGTGAAAAACTGTTTTTT.

This clonotype was seen at least ten times. The chain links TRBV11-2 to TRBJ2-3; the D is unclear. The CDR3 length is 12 residues. CDR1 is SGHAT, CDR2 FQNNGV, per germline. The V end was cut by 1 base, the J end by 7 bases, with 6 bases between. CDR3 nucleotide sequence: TGTGCCAGCAGCTTAGGAGAGAATACGCAGTATTTT. Translating it yields CASSLGENTQYF.

Comment on this clonotype: Because it lacks the conserved phenylalanine or tryptophan at the end, this CDR3 is likely a read error. The chain couples TRBV10-3 to TRBJ2-3, with D maybe TRBD2 (6 bases). This CDR3 spans 14 amino acids. CDR1 is ENHRY and CDR2 is SYGVKD in the germline V gene. Deletions cut 4 bases from V and 2 bases from J, with 10 bases between. DNA for the CDR3: TGTGCCATCAGTGCCGGGAGCACCACAGATACGCAGTATTCT. Translated, it gives CAISAGSTTDTQYS.

This clonotype turned up a few times. The chain carries TRBV29-1 and TRBJ1-1; D not resolved. Germline V gene sequence: CDR1 SQVTM, CDR2 ANQGSEA. The V end lost 4 bases, the J end lost 1 base, and 10 bases lay between the germline ends. This CDR3 has 13 residues. CDR3 sequence reads: CSVGEAGNTEAFF. The CDR3 bases are TGCAGCGTTGGGGAGGCCGGGAACACTGAAGCTTTCTTT.

This clonotype has more than one count but fewer than ten. The genes are TRBV20-1 and TRBJ2-3; D remains unclear. V was pared by 5 bases and J by 2 bases, with 14 bases between. The CDR3 runs 14 residues. The germline gives CDR1 DFQATT, CDR2 SNEGSKA (reference sequence). The CDR3 DNA reads as TGCAGTGCTCCTCCTAGTAGAACCACAGATACGCAGTATTTT. Encoded protein: CSAPPSRTTDTQYF.

The chain joins TRBV24-1 to TRBJ2-1, with D perhaps matching TRBD2 (6 bases). This CDR3 has 16 residues. Trimming left V 3 bases short and J 3 bases short, with 14 bases between. CDR1 is KGHDR, CDR2 SFDVKD, per germline. The CDR3: CATSDQTRPYYNEQFF. Written as DNA, the CDR3 is TGTGCCACCAGTGATCAGACTAGGCCTTACTACAATGAGCAGTTCTTC.

Ten or more counts support this clonotype. The V call is TRBV10-3, the J call TRBJ2-5; 10 nucleotides line up with TRBD2. In germline, CDR1 is ENHRY, CDR2 SYGVKD. J was trimmed by 5 bases and V by 3 bases; bases with no gene match: 6. The CDR3 totals 15 residues. CDR3 region: CAISDLASGGETQYF. The CDR3 region has the DNA TGTGCCATCAGTGACCTAGCTAGCGGGGGCGAGACCCAGTACTTC.

This clonotype was detected only a few times. The rearrangement links TRBV5-1 to TRBJ1-1; TRBD1 is a possible D gene (5 bases). Germline V CDR1 and CDR2: SGHRS, YFSETQ. The V end lost 4 bases, the J end lost 5 bases, and 18 bases lay between the germline ends. The CDR3 totals 15 residues. CDR3 region: CASSDAQVGRTEAFF. Here the CDR3 DNA reads TGCGCCAGCAGCGACGCACAGGTGGGTCGGACTGAAGCTTTCTTT.

The chain has TRBV30 and TRBJ1-5, with D hard to call. The V gene's germline CDR1 is GTSNPN and CDR2 SVGIG (reference sequence). This CDR3 contains 13 residues. V was cut by 8 bases and J by 4 bases, with 15 bases left in between. This chain's CDR3 is CAGWAGRNQPQHF. CDR3 nucleotide sequence: TGTGCCGGATGGGCAGGCAGAAATCAGCCCCAGCATTTT.

The V and J genes are TRBV18 and TRBJ2-6; TRBD1 matches at 9 bases. Germline V gives CDR1 KGHSH, CDR2 LQKENI. This CDR3 has 17 residues. V shed 4 bases, J shed 4 bases, and the junction held 8 bases outside the gene matches. CDR3: CASSRGTGLLGANVLTF. The CDR3 DNA is TGTGCCAGCTCACGTGGGACAGGGCTTCTGGGGGCCAACGTCCTGACTTTC.

This clonotype showed up just a few times. The rearrangement joins TRBV6-4 to TRBJ1-2; 11 positions match TRBD1. The V segment lost 6 bases and the J segment 3 bases; nucleotides outside the gene matches: 3. Germline V CDR1 and CDR2: MRHNA, SNTAGT. The length of the CDR3 is 14 residues. The CDR3 spells CASRPGQGDYGYTF. In DNA form, the CDR3 reads TGTGCCAGCAGACCGGGACAGGGGGACTATGGCTACACCTTC.

This clonotype occurred once. The chain combines TRBV7-7 with TRBJ2-1; 8 positions match TRBD2. With 1 base clipped from V and 7 bases from J, the junction kept 6 bases outside the gene matches. The CDR3 consists of 15 residues. The V gene's germline CDR1 is SSHAT and CDR2 FNYEAQ (reference sequence). CDR3 in DNA: TGTGCCAGCAGCTTAGACGGGGGGGCCAATAATGAGCAGTTCTTC. Its protein is CASSLDGGANNEQFF.